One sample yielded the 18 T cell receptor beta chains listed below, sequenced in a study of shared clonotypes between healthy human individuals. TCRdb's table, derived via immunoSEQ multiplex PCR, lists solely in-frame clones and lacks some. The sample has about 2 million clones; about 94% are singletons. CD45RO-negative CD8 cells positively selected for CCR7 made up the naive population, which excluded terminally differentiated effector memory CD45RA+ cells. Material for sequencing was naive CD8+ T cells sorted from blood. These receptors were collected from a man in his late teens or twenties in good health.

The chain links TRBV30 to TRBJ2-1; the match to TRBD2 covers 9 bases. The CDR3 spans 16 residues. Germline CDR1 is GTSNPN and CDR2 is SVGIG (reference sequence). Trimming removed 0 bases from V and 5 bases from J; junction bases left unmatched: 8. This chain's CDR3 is CAWSVPELAGNNEQFF. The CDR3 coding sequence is TGTGCCTGGAGTGTACCGGAACTAGCGGGCAACAATGAGCAGTTCTTC. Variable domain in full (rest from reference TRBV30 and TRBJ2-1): SQTIHQWPATLVQPVGSPLSLECTVEGTSNPNLYWYRQAAGRGLQLLFYSVGIGQISSEVPQNLSASRPQDRQFILSSKKLLLSDSGFYLCAWSVPELAGNNEQFFGPGTRLTVL.

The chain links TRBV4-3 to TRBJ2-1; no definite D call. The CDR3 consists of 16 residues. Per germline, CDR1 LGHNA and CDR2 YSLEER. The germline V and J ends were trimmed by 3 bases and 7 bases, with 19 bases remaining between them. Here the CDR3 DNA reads TGCGCCAGCAGCCAGGCTCTAGAAGGGCCGCGGAATGAGCAGTTCTTC. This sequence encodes CASSQALEGPRNEQFF.

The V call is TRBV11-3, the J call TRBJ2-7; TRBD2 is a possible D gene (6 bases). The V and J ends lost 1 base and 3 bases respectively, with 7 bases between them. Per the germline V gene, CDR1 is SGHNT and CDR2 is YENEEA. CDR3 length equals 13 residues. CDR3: CASSLGDFYEQYF. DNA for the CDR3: TGTGCCAGCAGCTTAGGGGACTTCTACGAGCAGTACTTC.

CDR3 bases: TGCGCCAGCAGGCCCGACAGGTACCAAGAGACCCAGTACTTC. Translation gives CASRPDRYQETQYF. The rearrangement links TRBV10-2 to TRBJ2-5; D may be TRBD1 (6 bases). The CDR3 totals 14 residues. Trimming took 6 bases from V and 0 from J, leaving 11 bases between them. The germline V gene has CDR1 WSHSY and CDR2 SAAADI.

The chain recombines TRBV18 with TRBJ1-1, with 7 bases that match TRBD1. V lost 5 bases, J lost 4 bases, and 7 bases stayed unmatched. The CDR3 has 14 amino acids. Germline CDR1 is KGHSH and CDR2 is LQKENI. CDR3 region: CASSATGAGTEAFF. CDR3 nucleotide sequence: TGTGCCAGCTCAGCCACAGGGGCGGGCACTGAAGCTTTCTTT.

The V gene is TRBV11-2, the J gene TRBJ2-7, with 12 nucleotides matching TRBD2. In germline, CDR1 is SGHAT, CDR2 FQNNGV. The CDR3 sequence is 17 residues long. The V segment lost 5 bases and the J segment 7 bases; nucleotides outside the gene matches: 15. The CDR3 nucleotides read TGTGCCAGCAGCCCTAGGCCCGGGACTAGCGGGTCGGTTGAGCAGTACTTC. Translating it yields CASSPRPGTSGSVEQYF.

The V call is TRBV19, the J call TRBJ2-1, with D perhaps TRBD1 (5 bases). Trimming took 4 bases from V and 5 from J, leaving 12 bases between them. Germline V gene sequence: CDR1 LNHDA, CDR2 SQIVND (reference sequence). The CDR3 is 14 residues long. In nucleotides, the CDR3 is TGTGCCAGTAGTAGTTCAGGGCCTCACAATGAGCAGTTCTTC. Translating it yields CASSSSGPHNEQFF.

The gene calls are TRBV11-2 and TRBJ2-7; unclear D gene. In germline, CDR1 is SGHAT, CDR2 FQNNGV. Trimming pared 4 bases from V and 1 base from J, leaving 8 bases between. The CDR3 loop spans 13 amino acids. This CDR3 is CASSSLVSYEQYF. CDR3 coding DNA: TGTGCCAGCAGCTCGTTGGTTTCCTACGAGCAGTACTTC. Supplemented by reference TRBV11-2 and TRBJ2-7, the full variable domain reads EAGVAQSPRYKIIEKRQSVAFWCNPISGHATLYWYQQILGQGPKLLIQFQNNGVVDDSQLPKDRFSAERLKGVDSTLKIQPAKLEDSAVYLCASSSLVSYEQYFGPGTRLTVT.

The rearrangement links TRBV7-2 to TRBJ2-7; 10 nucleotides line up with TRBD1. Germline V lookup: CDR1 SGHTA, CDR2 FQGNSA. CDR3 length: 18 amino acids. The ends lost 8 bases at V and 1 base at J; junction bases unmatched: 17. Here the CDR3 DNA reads TGTGCCAGCGGTTTGGGATTTGGATGGGACAGGGGTTCCTACGAGCAGTACTTC. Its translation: CASGLGFGWDRGSYEQYF.

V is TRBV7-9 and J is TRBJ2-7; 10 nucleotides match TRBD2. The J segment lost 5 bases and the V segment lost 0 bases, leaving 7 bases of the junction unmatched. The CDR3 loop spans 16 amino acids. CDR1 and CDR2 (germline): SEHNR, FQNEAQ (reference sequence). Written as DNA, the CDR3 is TGTGCCAGCAGCTTAGCCGTAGCGGGAGGCCCAGACGAGCAGTACTTC. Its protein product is CASSLAVAGGPDEQYF.

CDR3 DNA sequence: TGCAGCGTTGAAGGGTCGAGGGAAGAGACCCAGTACTTC. Translation gives CSVEGSREETQYF. V usage is TRBV29-1 and J usage is TRBJ2-5; a weak D match, TRBD2 (5 bases). Germline CDR1 SQVTM, CDR2 ANQGSEA. V lost 1 base and J lost 3, with 9 bases in between. The CDR3 has 13 amino acids.

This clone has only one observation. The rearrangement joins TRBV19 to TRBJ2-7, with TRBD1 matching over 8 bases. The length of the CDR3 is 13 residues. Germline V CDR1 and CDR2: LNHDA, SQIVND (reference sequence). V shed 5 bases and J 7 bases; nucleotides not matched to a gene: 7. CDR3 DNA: TGTGCCAGTAGTTTGGGACAGGCTAGGGAGCAGTACTTC. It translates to CASSLGQAREQYF.

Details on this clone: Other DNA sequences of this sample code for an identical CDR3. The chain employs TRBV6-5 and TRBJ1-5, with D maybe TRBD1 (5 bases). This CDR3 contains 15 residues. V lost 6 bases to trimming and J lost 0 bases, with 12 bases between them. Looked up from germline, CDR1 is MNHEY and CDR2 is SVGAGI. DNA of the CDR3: TGTGCCAGCAGCCCTGACAGATATAGCAATCAGCCCCAGCATTTT. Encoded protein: CASSPDRYSNQPQHF.

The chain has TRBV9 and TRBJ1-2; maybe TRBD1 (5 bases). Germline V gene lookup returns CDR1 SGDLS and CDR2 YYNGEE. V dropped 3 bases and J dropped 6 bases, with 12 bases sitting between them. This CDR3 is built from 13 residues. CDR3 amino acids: CASSEHRTHGYTF. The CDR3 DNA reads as TGTGCCAGCAGCGAACATCGGACACATGGCTACACCTTC. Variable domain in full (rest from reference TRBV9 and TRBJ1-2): DSGVTQTPKHLITATGQRVTLRCSPRSGDLSVYWYQQSLDQGLQFLIQYYNGEERAKGNILERFSAQQFPDLHSELNLSSLELGDSALYFCASSEHRTHGYTFGSGTRLTVV.

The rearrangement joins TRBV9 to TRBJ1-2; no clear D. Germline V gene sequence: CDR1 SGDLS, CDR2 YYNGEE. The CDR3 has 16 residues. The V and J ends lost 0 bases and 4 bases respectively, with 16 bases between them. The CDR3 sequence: CASSVAALTSGYGYTF. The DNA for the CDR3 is TGTGCCAGCAGCGTAGCGGCTTTGACATCCGGCTATGGCTACACCTTC.

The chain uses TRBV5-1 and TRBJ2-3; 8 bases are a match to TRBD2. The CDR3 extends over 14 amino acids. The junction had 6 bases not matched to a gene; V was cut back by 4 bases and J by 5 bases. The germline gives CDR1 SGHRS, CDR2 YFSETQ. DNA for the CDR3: TGCGCCAGCAGCCTCGGACTAGCTGAAGATACGCAGTATTTT. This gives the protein CASSLGLAEDTQYF. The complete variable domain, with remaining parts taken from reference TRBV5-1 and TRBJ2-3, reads KAGVTQTPRYLIKTRGQQVTLSCSPISGHRSVSWYQQTPGQGLQFLFEYFSETQRNKGNFPGRFSGRQFSNSRSEMNVSTLELGDSALYLCASSLGLAEDTQYFGPGTRLTVL.

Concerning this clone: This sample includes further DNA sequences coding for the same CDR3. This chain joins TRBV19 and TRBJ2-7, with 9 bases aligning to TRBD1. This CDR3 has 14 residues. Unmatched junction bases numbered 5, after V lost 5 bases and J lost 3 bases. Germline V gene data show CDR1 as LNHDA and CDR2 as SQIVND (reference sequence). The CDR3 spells CASSAGTGSYEQYF. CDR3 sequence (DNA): TGTGCCAGTAGTGCCGGGACAGGGAGCTACGAGCAGTACTTC.

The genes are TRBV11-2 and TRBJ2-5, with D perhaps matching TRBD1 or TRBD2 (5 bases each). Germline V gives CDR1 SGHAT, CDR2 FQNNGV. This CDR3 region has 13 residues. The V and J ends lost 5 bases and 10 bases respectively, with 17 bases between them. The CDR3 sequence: CASSAGTAIYQYF. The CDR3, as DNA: TGTGCCAGCAGCGCCGGGACGGCTATTTACCAGTACTTC.